At least ten counts were recorded for the clone carrying this T cell receptor beta chain. TCRdb re-called the RT-PCR reads through MiXCR, storing one row per CDR3 protein. The repertoire consists of 500,000 to 600,000 distinct CDR3 sequences, with about 10% occurring once and the leading ten covering roughly 10%. The data were obtained in a study of response to subunit inactivated influenza vaccine. The CDR3 is made up of 15 amino acids. Germline CDR1 SGHRS, CDR2 YFSETQ. The ends were cut back, 3 bases at V and 4 bases at J, with 15 bases in the middle. The chain carries TRBV5-1 and TRBJ2-3; D unclear. The source material was PBMCs from blood, sampled on the day of vaccination. This TCR came from a man aged 50 or older who received an inactivated influenza vaccine. CDR3 region: CASSSRTPHADTQYF. As DNA, the CDR3 is TGCGCCAGCAGCTCCCGGACGCCCCACGCAGATACGCAGTATTTT.